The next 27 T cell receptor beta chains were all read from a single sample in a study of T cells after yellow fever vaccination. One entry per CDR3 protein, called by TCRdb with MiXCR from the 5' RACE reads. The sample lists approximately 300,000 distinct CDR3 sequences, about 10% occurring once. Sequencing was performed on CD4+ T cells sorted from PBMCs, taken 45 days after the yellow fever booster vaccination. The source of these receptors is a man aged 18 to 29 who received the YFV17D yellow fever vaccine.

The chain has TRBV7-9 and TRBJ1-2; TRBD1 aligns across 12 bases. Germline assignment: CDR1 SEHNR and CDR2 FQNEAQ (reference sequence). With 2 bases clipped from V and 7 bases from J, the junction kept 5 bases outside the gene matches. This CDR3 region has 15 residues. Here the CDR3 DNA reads TGTGCCAGCAGCTTACGGGACAGGGGGCTTGGTGGCTACACCTTC. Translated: CASSLRDRGLGGYTF.

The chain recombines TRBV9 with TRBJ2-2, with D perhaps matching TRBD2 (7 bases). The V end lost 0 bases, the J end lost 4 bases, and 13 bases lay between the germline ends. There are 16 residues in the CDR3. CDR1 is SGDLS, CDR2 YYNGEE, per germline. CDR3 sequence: CASSVAPGGLTGELFF. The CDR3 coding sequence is TGTGCCAGCAGCGTAGCTCCCGGGGGGCTCACCGGGGAGCTGTTTTTT.

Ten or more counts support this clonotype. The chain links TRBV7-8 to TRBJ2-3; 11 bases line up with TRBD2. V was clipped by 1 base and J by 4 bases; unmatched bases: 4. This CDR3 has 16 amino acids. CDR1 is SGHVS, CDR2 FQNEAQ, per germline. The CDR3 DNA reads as TGTGCCAGCAGCTTAGTAGGACTAGCGGGTCCAGATACGCAGTATTTT. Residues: CASSLVGLAGPDTQYF.

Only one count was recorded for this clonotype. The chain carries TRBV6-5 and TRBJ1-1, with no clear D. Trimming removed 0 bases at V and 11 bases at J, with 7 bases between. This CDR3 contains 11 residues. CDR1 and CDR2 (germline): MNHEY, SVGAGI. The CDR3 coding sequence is TGTGCCAGCAGTTACTCCCCGAGGGCTTTCTTT. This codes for CASSYSPRAFF.

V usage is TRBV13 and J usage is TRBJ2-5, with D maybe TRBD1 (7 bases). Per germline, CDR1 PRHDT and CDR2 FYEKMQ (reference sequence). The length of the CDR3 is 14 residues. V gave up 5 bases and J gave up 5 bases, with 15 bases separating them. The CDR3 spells CASSPRSGGETQYF. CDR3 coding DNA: TGTGCCAGCAGCCCCAGGTCAGGGGGGGAGACCCAGTACTTC.

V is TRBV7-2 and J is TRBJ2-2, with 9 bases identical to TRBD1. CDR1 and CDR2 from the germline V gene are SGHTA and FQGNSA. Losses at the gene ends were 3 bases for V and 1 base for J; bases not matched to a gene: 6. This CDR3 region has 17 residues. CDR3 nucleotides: TGTGCCAGCAGCTTCGAGGACAGGGGCCTGAACACCGGGGAGCTGTTTTTT. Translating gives CASSFEDRGLNTGELFF.

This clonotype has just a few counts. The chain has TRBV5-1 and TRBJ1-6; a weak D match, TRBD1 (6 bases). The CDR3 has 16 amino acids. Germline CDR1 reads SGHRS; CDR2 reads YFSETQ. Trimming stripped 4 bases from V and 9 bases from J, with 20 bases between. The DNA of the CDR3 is TGCGCCAGCAGCGCCCTTACAACAGGGTCTGGTTCACCCCTCCACTTT. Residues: CASSALTTGSGSPLHF.

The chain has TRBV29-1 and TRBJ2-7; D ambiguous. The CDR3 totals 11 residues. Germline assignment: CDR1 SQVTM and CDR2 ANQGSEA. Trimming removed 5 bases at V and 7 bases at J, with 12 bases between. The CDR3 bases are TGCAGCGTTAGGAACGGCGTAGAGCAGTACTTC. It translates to CSVRNGVEQYF.

The CDR3 spells CASSRPIRHYGYTF. The CDR3, as DNA: TGTGCCAGCAGCCGACCTATCCGGCACTATGGCTACACCTTC. J is TRBJ1-2 and V is TRBV6-2 or TRBV6-3, with D unresolved. The germline CDR1 and CDR2 sequences are MNHEY and SVGEGT. CDR3 length: 14 amino acids. The V end was cut by 6 bases, the J end by 3 bases, with 14 bases between.

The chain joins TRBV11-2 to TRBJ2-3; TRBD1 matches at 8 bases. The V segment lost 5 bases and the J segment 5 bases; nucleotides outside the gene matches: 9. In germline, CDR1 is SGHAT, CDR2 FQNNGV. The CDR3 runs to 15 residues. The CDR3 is CASSPRTGTIDTQYF. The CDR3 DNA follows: TGTGCCAGCAGCCCAAGGACAGGGACAATAGATACGCAGTATTTT.

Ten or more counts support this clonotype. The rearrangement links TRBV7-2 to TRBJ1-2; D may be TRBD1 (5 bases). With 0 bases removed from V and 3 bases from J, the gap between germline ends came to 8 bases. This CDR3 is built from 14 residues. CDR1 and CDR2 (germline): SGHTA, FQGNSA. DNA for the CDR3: TGTGCCAGCAGCTTAGCTCAGGGAGACTATGGCTACACCTTC. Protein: CASSLAQGDYGYTF.

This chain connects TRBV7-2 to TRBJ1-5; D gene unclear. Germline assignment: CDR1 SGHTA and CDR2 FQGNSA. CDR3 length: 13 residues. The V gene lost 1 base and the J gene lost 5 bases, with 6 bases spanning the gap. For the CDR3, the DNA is TGTGCCAGCAGCTTAGTTTCGTATCAGCCCCAGCATTTT. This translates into CASSLVSYQPQHF. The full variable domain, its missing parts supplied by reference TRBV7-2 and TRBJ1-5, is GAGVSQSPSNKVTEKGKDVELRCDPISGHTALYWYRQSLGQGLEFLIYFQGNSAPDKSGLPSDRFSAERTGGSVSTLTIQRTQQEDSAVYLCASSLVSYQPQHFGDGTRLSIL.

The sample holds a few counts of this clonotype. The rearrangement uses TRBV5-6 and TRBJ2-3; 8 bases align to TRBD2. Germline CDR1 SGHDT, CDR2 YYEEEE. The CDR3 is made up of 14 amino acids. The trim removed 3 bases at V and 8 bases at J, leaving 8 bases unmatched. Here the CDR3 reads CASSSRGGHGTQYF. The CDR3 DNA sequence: TGTGCCAGCAGCTCTCGGGGGGGCCACGGTACGCAGTATTTT.

The CDR3 spells CASSQSFVGVYEQYF. CDR3 nucleotides: TGTGCCAGCAGCCAATCCTTTGTAGGGGTTTACGAGCAGTACTTC. The chain uses TRBV14 and TRBJ2-7; TRBD1 might be the D (5 bases). V was shortened by 2 bases and J by 4 bases, with 15 bases between the two germline ends. Germline values: CDR1 SGHDN, CDR2 FVKESK. This CDR3 has 15 residues.

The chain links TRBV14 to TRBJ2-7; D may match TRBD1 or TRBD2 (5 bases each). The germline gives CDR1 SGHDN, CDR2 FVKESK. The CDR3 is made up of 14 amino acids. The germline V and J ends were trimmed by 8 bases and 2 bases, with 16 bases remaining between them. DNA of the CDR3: TGTGCCAGCGTCGGGGCCGACAGAACCTACGAGCAGTACGTC. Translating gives CASVGADRTYEQYV.

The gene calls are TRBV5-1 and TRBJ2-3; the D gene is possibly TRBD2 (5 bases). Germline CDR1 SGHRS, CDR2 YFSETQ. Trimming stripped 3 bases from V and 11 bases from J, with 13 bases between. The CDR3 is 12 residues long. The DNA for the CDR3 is TGCGCCAGCAGCTCAGAGGGCAGGAAGCAGTATTTT. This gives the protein CASSSEGRKQYF.

The CDR3 nucleotides are TGTGCCAGCAGCTTAGAGGGACAGGCTCAAGGGGACATTCAGTACTTC. Protein sequence: CASSLEGQAQGDIQYF. This chain connects TRBV7-2 to TRBJ2-4; 8 nucleotides match TRBD1. CDR3 length: 16 amino acids. V lost 1 base to trimming and J lost 8 bases; unmatched junction nucleotides: 10. Germline loops: CDR1 SGHTA, CDR2 FQGNSA.

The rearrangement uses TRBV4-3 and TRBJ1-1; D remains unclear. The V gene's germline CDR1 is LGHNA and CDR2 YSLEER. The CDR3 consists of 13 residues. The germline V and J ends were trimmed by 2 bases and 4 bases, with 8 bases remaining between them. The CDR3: CASSQNTATEAFF. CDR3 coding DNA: TGCGCCAGCAGCCAAAATACCGCCACTGAAGCTTTCTTT.

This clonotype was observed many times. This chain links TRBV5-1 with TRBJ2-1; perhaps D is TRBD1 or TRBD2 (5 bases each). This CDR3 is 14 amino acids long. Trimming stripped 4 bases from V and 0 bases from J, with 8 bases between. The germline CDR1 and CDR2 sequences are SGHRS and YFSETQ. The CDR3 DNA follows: TGCGCCAGCAGCGAGGGGAACTCCTACAATGAGCAGTTCTTC. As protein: CASSEGNSYNEQFF.

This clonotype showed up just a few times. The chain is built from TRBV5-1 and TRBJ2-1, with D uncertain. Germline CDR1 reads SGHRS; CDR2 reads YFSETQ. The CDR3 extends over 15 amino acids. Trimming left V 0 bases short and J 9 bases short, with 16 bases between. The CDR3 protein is CASSLGTTLSGEQFF. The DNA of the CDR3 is TGCGCCAGCAGCTTGGGGACCACACTGTCGGGTGAGCAGTTCTTC.

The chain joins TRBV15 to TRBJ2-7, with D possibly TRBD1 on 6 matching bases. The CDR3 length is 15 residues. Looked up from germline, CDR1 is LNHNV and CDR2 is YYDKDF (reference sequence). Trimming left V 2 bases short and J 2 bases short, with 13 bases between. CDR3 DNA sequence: TGTGCCACCAGCAGACCTCAGGGGTCCGCCTACGAGCAGTACTTC. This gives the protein CATSRPQGSAYEQYF.

In DNA form, the CDR3 reads TGTGCCAGCTCACCACCGGGACTAGCGGGGTCAGAGCAGTTCTTC. It translates to CASSPPGLAGSEQFF. V usage is TRBV18 and J usage is TRBJ2-1, with TRBD2 matching over 13 bases. This CDR3 comprises 15 residues. Losses at the gene ends were 0 bases for V and 10 bases for J; bases not matched to a gene: 3. The germline gives CDR1 KGHSH, CDR2 LQKENI. Together with reference TRBV18 and TRBJ2-1, the CDR3 gives the full variable domain: NAGVMQNPRHLVRRRGQEARLRCSPMKGHSHVYWYRQLPEEGLKFMVYLQKENIIDESGMPKERFSAEFPKEGPSILRIQQVVRGDSAAYFCASSPPGLAGSEQFFGPGTRLTVL.

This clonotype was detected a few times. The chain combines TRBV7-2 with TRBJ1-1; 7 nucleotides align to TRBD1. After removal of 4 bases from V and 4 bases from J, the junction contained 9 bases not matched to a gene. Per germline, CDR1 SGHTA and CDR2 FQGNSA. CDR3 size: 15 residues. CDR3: CASSSSTGVGTEAFF. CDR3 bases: TGTGCCAGCAGCTCAAGTACAGGGGTAGGCACTGAAGCTTTCTTT.

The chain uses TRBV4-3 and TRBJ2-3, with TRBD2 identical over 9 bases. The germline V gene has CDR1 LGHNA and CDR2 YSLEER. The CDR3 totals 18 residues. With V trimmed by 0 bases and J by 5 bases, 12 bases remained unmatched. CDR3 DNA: TGCGCCAGCAGCCAAGATCCAGATCGGGCTAGCGGGGAAGATACGCAGTATTTT. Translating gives CASSQDPDRASGEDTQYF.

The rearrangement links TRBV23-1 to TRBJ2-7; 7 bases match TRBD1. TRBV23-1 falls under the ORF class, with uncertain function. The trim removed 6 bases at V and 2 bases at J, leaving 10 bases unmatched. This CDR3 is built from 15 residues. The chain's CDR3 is CASSPGQRLTYEQYV. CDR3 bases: TGCGCCAGCAGCCCGGGACAGCGACTAACCTACGAGCAGTACGTC.

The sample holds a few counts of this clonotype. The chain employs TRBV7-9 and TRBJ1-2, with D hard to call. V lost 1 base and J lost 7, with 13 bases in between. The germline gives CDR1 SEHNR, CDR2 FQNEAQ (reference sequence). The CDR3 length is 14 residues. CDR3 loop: CASSLGVPSGGYTF. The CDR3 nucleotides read TGTGCCAGCAGCTTAGGGGTCCCTAGCGGTGGCTACACCTTC.

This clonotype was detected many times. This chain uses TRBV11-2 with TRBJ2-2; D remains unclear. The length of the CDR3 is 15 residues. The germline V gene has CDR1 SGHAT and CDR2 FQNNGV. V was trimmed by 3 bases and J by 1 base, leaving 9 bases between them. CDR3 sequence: CASSFLIENTGELFF. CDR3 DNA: TGTGCCAGCAGCTTTTTGATAGAGAACACCGGGGAGCTGTTTTTT.